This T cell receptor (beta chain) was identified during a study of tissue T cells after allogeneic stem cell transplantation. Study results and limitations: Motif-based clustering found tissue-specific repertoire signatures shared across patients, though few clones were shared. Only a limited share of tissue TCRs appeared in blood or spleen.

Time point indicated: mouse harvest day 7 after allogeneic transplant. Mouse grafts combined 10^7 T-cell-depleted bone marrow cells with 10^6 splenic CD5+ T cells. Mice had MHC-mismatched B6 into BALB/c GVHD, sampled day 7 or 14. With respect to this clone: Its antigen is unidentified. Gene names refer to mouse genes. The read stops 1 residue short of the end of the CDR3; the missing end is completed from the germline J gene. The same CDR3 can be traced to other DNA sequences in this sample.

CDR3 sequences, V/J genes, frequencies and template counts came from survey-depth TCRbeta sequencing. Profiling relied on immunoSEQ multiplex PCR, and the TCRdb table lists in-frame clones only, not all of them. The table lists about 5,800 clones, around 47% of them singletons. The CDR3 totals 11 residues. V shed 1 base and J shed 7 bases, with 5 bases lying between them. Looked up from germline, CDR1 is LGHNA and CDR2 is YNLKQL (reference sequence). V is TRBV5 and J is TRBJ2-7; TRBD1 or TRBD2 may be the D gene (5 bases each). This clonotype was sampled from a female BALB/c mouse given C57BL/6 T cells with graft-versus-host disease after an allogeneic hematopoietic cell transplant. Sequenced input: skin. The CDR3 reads CASSQGGEQYF. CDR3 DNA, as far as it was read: TGTGCCAGCAGCCAAGGGGGGGAACAGTAC.